These T cell receptor beta chains were read from a single sample in a study of STAT5B mutations in CD4+ large granular lymphocyte leukemia. Sequencing used immunoSEQ multiplex PCR; TCRdb keeps in-frame clones, though not all of them. The sample has 20,000 to 25,000 clones, roughly 82% seen once. The sequencing input was CD4+ T cells from blood buffy coats. The receptors derive from a human donor in good health. Both conserved end residues are part of each CDR3. D genes are given only for firm matches. For some rows the clone size is stated as once, few or many, or as a class when expanded; others skip it.

TRBV19	NA	NA	TRBJ2-2	CASSISRHTGELFF	TGTGCCAGTAGTATCTCGCGGCACACCGGGGAGCTGTTTTTT
TRBV27	NA	TRBD1	TRBJ2-2	CASSLRTGGFPGELFF	TGTGCCAGCAGTTTACGGACAGGGGGATTCCCCGGGGAGCTGTTTTTT
TRBV9	few	TRBD2	TRBJ2-3	CASSVATSGGLGTDTQYF	TGTGCCAGCAGCGTAGCTACTAGCGGGGGGCTGGGCACAGATACGCAGTATTTT
TRBV2	NA	NA	TRBJ2-7	CASSDWGSGYEQYF	TGTGCCAGCAGTGATTGGGGATCTGGCTACGAGCAGTACTTC
TRBV5-1	NA	TRBD1	TRBJ2-7	CASSLATGSSYEQYF	TGCGCCAGCAGCTTGGCGACAGGGAGCTCCTACGAGCAGTACTTC
TRBV14	NA	NA	TRBJ1-3	CASSHRNRDSGNTIYF	TGTGCCAGCAGCCACCGAAACAGGGACTCTGGAAACACCATATATTTT
TRBV6-5	NA	NA	TRBJ1-2	CASSYTYGYTF	TGTGCCAGCAGTTATACCTATGGCTACACCTTC
TRBV7-3	once	TRBD1	TRBJ1-1	CASSLGDTGVTPEAFF	TGTGCCAGCAGCTTAGGAGATACAGGGGTTACCCCTGAAGCTTTCTTT
TRBV19	NA	TRBD2	TRBJ2-1	CASSTSGLNEQFF	TGTGCCAGTAGTACTAGCGGGTTAAATGAGCAGTTCTTC
TRBV28	NA	NA	TRBJ2-7	CASSPPPSYEQYF	TGTGCCAGCAGTCCCCCCCCCTCCTACGAGCAGTACTTC
TRBV18	NA	NA	TRBJ1-1	CASSPDVWTMNTEAFF	TGTGCCAGCTCACCAGATGTGTGGACGATGAACACTGAAGCTTTCTTT
TRBV7-2	once	NA	TRBJ1-6	CASSLVGRASYNSPLHF	TGTGCCAGCAGCTTAGTTGGCAGGGCTTCCTATAATTCACCCCTCCACTTT
TRBV5-1	NA	NA	TRBJ2-1	CASSLGHPSYNEQFF	TGCGCCAGCAGCTTAGGACACCCCTCCTACAATGAGCAGTTCTTC
TRBV5-6	NA	NA	TRBJ2-1	CASSLPGWEQFF	TGTGCCAGCAGCTTGCCAGGCTGGGAGCAGTTCTTC
TRBV9	NA	NA	TRBJ2-2	CASSVVGGLYTGELFF	TGTGCCAGCAGCGTAGTTGGGGGACTCTACACCGGGGAGCTGTTTTTT
TRBV7-2	NA	NA	TRBJ2-7	CASSRGDLYEQYF	TGTGCCAGCAGCCGCGGGGACCTCTACGAGCAGTACTTC
TRBV18	NA	TRBD1	TRBJ1-6	CASSQGQNSPLHF	TGTGCCAGCTCACAGGGACAGAATTCACCCCTCCACTTT
TRBV19	NA	NA	TRBJ1-2	CASSPQGFYGYTF	TGTGCCAGTAGCCCTCAAGGGTTCTATGGCTACACCTTC
TRBV4-1	NA	TRBD1	TRBJ2-7	CASRPTPGGIYEQYF	TGCGCCAGCAGACCCACCCCAGGGGGCATCTACGAGCAGTACTTC
TRBV19	few	NA	TRBJ1-5	CASSIEDSNQPQHF	TGTGCCAGTAGTATAGAGGATAGCAATCAGCCCCAGCATTTT
TRBV30	few	TRBD1	TRBJ1-4	CAWSPRTGEKLFF	TGTGCCTGGAGTCCTCGGACAGGGGAAAAACTGTTTTTT
TRBV18	NA	NA	TRBJ2-1	CASSPRFNEQFF	TGTGCCAGCTCACCTCGGTTTAATGAGCAGTTCTTC
TRBV5-1	NA	NA	TRBJ2-7	CASSLVVSPYEQYF	TGCGCCAGCAGCTTGGTGGTATCCCCTTACGAGCAGTACTTC
TRBV7-9	NA	NA	TRBJ2-1	CASSAEAGWDEQFF	TGTGCCAGCAGCGCCGAAGCGGGCTGGGATGAGCAGTTCTTC
TRBV18	once	NA	TRBJ2-5	CASSLRPGETQYF	TGTGCCAGCTCACTTCGGCCGGGAGAGACCCAGTACTTC
TRBV5-6	NA	NA	TRBJ1-2	CASSLVTVYGYTF	TGTGCCAGCAGCTTGGTGACAGTCTATGGCTACACCTTC
TRBV25-1	NA	NA	TRBJ2-1	CASSDHRGEGLGDEQFF	TGTGCCAGCAGTGATCATAGGGGAGAGGGGCTCGGCGATGAGCAGTTCTTC
TRBV7-8	NA	NA	TRBJ2-7	CASSLAQIYEQYF	TGTGCCAGCAGCTTAGCACAAATCTACGAGCAGTACTTC
TRBV7-2	NA	NA	TRBJ2-3	CASKRDRSTDTQYF	TGTGCCAGCAAGAGGGACCGGAGCACAGATACGCAGTATTTT
TRBV6-5	NA	TRBD2	TRBJ2-7	CASSQLAGGPHEQYF	TGTGCCAGCAGCCAGCTAGCGGGAGGTCCCCACGAGCAGTACTTC
TRBV5-5	NA	NA	TRBJ1-3	CASSPTGTGPGNTIYF	TGTGCCAGCAGCCCAACCGGGACGGGTCCTGGAAACACCATATATTTT
TRBV19	NA	NA	TRBJ1-1	CASSLGWLGMNTEAFF	TGTGCCAGTAGCTTGGGGTGGCTGGGAATGAACACTGAAGCTTTCTTT
TRBV5-4	NA	TRBD1	TRBJ1-3	CASSSPGQGRNTIYF	TGTGCCAGCAGCTCACCGGGACAGGGAAGGAACACCATATATTTT
TRBV21-1	NA	NA	TRBJ2-7	CASSKDGGRSYEQYF	TGTGCCAGCAGCAAAGACGGGGGCCGCTCCTACGAGCAGTACTTC
TRBV19	NA	NA	TRBJ1-4	CASRETGSAEKLFF	TGTGCCAGTAGGGAGACAGGATCGGCTGAAAAACTGTTTTTT
TRBV19	NA	TRBD1	TRBJ2-1	CASSSPGTGSNEQFF	TGTGCCAGTAGTTCGCCCGGGACAGGGAGCAATGAGCAGTTCTTC
TRBV18	NA	NA	TRBJ2-7	CASSPSRYEQYF	TGTGCCAGCTCACCCTCGAGATACGAGCAGTACTTC
TRBV7-8	NA	NA	TRBJ1-5	CASSLAAGRVSLHF	TGTGCCAGCAGCTTAGCGGCAGGGAGGGTGTCATTGCATTTT
TRBV4-3	NA	NA	TRBJ1-3	CASSQDHRQAGNTIYF	TGCGCCAGCAGCCAAGATCACAGACAGGCTGGAAACACCATATATTTT
TRBV13	NA	TRBD1	TRBJ1-1	CASSLGQVNTEAFF	TGTGCCAGCAGCCTCGGACAGGTGAACACTGAAGCTTTCTTT
TRBV15	NA	TRBD1	TRBJ1-2	CATSRGHRDRGNYGYTF	TGTGCCACCAGCAGAGGCCACCGGGACAGGGGTAACTATGGCTACACCTTC
TRBV9	NA	NA	TRBJ1-2	CASSVATPRGKDGYTF	TGTGCCAGCAGCGTAGCGACCCCCCGGGGGAAGGATGGCTACACCTTC
TRBV2	NA	NA	TRBJ2-7	CASRSFSGSSYEQYF	TGTGCCAGCAGATCTTTTAGCGGTTCCTCCTACGAGCAGTACTTC
TRBV10-3	few	NA	TRBJ2-7	CATLRDDSYEQYF	TGTGCCACCTTGCGGGACGACTCCTACGAGCAGTACTTC
TRBV6-5	NA	NA	TRBJ1-1	CASTKGTNVNTEAFF	TGTGCCAGCACCAAGGGGACAAACGTGAACACTGAAGCTTTCTTT
TRBV4-3	NA	TRBD1	TRBJ2-7	CASSQYRGTTYEQYF	TGCGCCAGCAGCCAGTACAGGGGTACCACCTACGAGCAGTACTTC
TRBV18	NA	NA	TRBJ2-3	CASSPGARTDTQYF	TGTGCCAGCTCACCAGGGGCGAGGACAGATACGCAGTATTTT
TRBV7-9	NA	TRBD2	TRBJ2-5	CASSRLAGEETQYF	TGTGCCAGCAGCCGACTAGCGGGAGAAGAGACCCAGTACTTC
TRBV28	NA	TRBD2	TRBJ2-1	CASDQGGLRNEQFF	TGTGCCAGCGACCAGGGAGGGCTTCGAAATGAGCAGTTCTTC
TRBV6-6	NA	NA	TRBJ1-5	CASGSGNQPQHF	TGTGCCAGCGGATCGGGCAATCAGCCCCAGCATTTT
TRBV6-1	once	TRBD1	TRBJ2-7	CASSDPGLQGAYEQYF	TGTGCCAGCAGTGACCCTGGGCTACAGGGGGCTTACGAGCAGTACTTC
TRBV10-1	NA	NA	TRBJ2-4	CASSGKVAKNIQYF	TGCGCCAGCAGCGGCAAAGTAGCCAAAAACATTCAGTACTTC
TRBV5-5	NA	NA	TRBJ1-6	CASSLSSGPNSPLHF	TGTGCCAGCAGCTTGTCTTCAGGGCCAAATTCACCCCTCCACTTT